Listed below are T cell receptor beta chains from one sample, sequenced in a study of blood T cell repertoires in COVID-19. The data were produced by immunoSEQ multiplex PCR, yet TCRdb's version contains in-frame clones alone and is incomplete. This sample has approximately 470,000 clones, with 80% to 90% found just once. The sequenced sample was peripheral blood. The receptors come from a human donor in a cohort sampled during active COVID-19. Both conserved end residues are part of each CDR3. Each record gives: J gene, D gene, V gene, CDR3 DNA, CDR3 protein. A D gene is named only where the DNA matches it firmly.

TRBJ1-5 | TRBD1 | TRBV24-1 | TGTGCCACCAGTGAGGGGGGGACAGGGCATCAGCCCCAGCATTTT | CATSEGGTGHQPQHF
TRBJ2-2 | TRBD2 | TRBV3-1/TRBV3-2 | TGTGCCAGTCGCCCTCCTGGGGTAGGACAGCGGGAGCGCACCGGGGAGCTGTTTTTT | CASRPPGVGQRERTGELFF
TRBJ2-4 | TRBD2 | TRBV5-1 | TGCGCCAGCAGCTTGGGGACTAGCGGACCCTTAGCCAAAAACATTCAGTACTTC | CASSLGTSGPLAKNIQYF
TRBJ1-1 | . | TRBV5-5 | TGTGCCAGCCGGGCGGGGTCCACTGAAGCTTTCTTT | CASRAGSTEAFF
TRBJ1-3 | . | TRBV19 | TGTGCCAGTAGTGCCCCCCAGGGCTCTGGAAACACCATATATTTT | CASSAPQGSGNTIYF
TRBJ1-2 | TRBD1 | TRBV9 | TGTGCCAGCAGCAAAGCCCCGGGACAGAGGGGTGGCTACACCTTC | CASSKAPGQRGGYTF
TRBJ2-7 | . | TRBV27 | TGTGCCAGCAGTTTAATCGGGACAAGGCTCTACGAGCAGTACTTC | CASSLIGTRLYEQYF
TRBJ2-7 | TRBD2 | TRBV5-1 | TGCGCCACCAGGCGCGGGACTAGCGAGTACGAGCAGTACTTC | CATRRGTSEYEQYF
TRBJ1-2 | . | TRBV30 | TGTGCCTGGGGTCTGGGAGGCCCCCACACCTTC | CAWGLGGPHTF
TRBJ2-7 | . | TRBV5-1 | TGCGCCAGCAGCTTGGACGGGTCGCCCTACGAGCAGTACTTC | CASSLDGSPYEQYF
TRBJ2-3 | . | TRBV18 | TGTGCCAGCTCACCAAATTCGGCCGGGAGCACAGATACGCAGTATTTT | CASSPNSAGSTDTQYF
TRBJ1-5 | TRBD1 | TRBV4-3 | TGCGCCAGCAGCCTGGACAGGGGGAATCAGCCCCAGCATTTT | CASSLDRGNQPQHF
TRBJ1-2 | TRBD1 | TRBV27 | TGTGCCAGCAGCCCCACCGGGACAGGGGGAGGCTACACCTTC | CASSPTGTGGGYTF
TRBJ2-3 | . | TRBV2 | TGTGCCACTAACGGTCAGGGTTTCACAGATACGCAGTATTTT | CATNGQGFTDTQYF
TRBJ1-5 | . | TRBV5-5 | TGTGCCAGCAGCTTGTATCGACTTGATCAGCCCCAGCATTTT | CASSLYRLDQPQHF